This T cell receptor beta chain was retrieved from a study of shared clonotypes between healthy human individuals. Measured with immunoSEQ multiplex PCR; TCRdb has only the in-frame clones, and not every one. The sample has about 450,000 clones; roughly 80% are singletons. Germline assignment: CDR1 LGHNA and CDR2 YNFKEQ. The CDR3 length is 15 residues. V lost 3 bases and J lost 5; bases outside the gene matches: 8. The genes are TRBV4-2 and TRBJ2-7, with 9 bases that match TRBD1. The sample was PBMCs. This TCR derives from a woman between 40 and 50 years old in good health. Some clones in this sample may be carry-over from other donors' samples. The CDR3 reads CASSHQGDREDEQYF. As DNA, the CDR3 is TGTGCCAGCAGCCATCAAGGGGACAGGGAGGACGAGCAGTACTTC.